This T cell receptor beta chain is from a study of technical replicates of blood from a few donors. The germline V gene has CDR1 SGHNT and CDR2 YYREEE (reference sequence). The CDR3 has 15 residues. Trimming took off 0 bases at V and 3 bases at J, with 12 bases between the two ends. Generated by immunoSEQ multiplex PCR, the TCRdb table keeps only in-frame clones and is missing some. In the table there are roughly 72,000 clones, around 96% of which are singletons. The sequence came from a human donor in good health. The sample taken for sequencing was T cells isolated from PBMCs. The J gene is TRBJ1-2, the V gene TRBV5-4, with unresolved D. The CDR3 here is CASSLEGRRDYGYTF. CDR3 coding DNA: TGTGCCAGCAGCTTGGAAGGTCGGCGGGACTATGGCTACACCTTC.